The source of this T cell receptor beta chain is a study of tumor-infiltrating lymphocytes in oesophageal squamous cell carcinoma. From the PCR reads, TCRdb called clonotypes with MiXCR, one entry per CDR3 protein. The sample lists under 15,000 distinct CDR3 sequences, 50% to 65% occurring once. The CDR3 runs 19 residues. Germline assignment: CDR1 SGHVS and CDR2 FQNEAQ. V usage is TRBV7-8 and J usage is TRBJ2-2; 7 positions match TRBD1. The J call may be incorrect, as the DNA end agrees better with TRBJ1-3. The sequencing input was esophageal tumor tissue. This receptor was identified in a female donor with esophageal squamous cell carcinoma. The CDR3 loop is CASSRGTVPPLESGNTIYF. The DNA of the CDR3 is TGTGCCAGCAGCCGGGGGACAGTCCCACCCCTGGAATCTGGAAACACCATATATTTT.